This is a list of T cell receptor beta chains from one sample in a study of a mutant IDH1 vaccine in newly diagnosed glioma. Data came from immunoSEQ multiplex PCR; TCRdb stores just in-frame clones and leaves some out. The sample contains about 56,000 clones, approximately 75% of which appear only once. Their specific antigens are unknown. This material consisted of PBMCs, taken from a glioma patient whose treatment included an IDH1 peptide vaccine. Receptors were obtained from a man aged 45-65 years with glioma. The CDR3 runs from the conserved cysteine through the conserved F or W. D genes are given only for firm matches. Clone size is given for some rows only: seen once, a few or many times, or a class if the clone is expanded.

J | size | V | D | CDR3 | DNA
TRBJ2-1 | . | TRBV10-3 | . | CAISQGMNPYNEQFF | TGTGCCATCAGCCAGGGGATGAACCCCTACAATGAGCAGTTCTTC
TRBJ1-4 | many | TRBV6-1 | . | CASKREGVAREKLFF | TGTGCCAGCAAGCGGGAAGGAGTAGCGCGAGAAAAACTGTTTTTT
TRBJ2-6 | . | TRBV5-6 | TRBD2 | CASSPTGTRDESGANVLTF | TGTGCCAGCAGCCCAACCGGGACTAGGGACGAGTCTGGGGCCAACGTCCTGACTTTC
TRBJ2-7 | . | TRBV5-4 | . | CASSLAQKEQYF | TGTGCCAGCAGCTTGGCACAGAAAGAGCAGTACTTC
TRBJ2-7 | . | TRBV7-2 | . | CASSLSRLYEQYF | TGTGCCAGCAGCTTAAGTAGGCTCTACGAGCAGTACTTC
TRBJ2-2 | few | TRBV18 | TRBD1 | CASSPGQGEAGELFF | TGTGCCAGCTCACCAGGACAGGGAGAGGCCGGGGAGCTGTTTTTT
TRBJ1-1 | . | TRBV5-6 | . | CASSRREGTEAFF | TGTGCCAGCAGCCGAAGGGAGGGCACTGAAGCTTTCTTT
TRBJ2-1 | . | TRBV19 | . | CASRSWEAGYNEQFF | TGTGCCAGTAGGTCTTGGGAGGCTGGGTACAATGAGCAGTTCTTC
TRBJ1-1 | . | TRBV29-1 | . | CSVEHGGGVTEAFF | TGCAGCGTTGAACACGGAGGTGGGGTCACTGAAGCTTTCTTT
TRBJ2-5 | . | TRBV2 | . | CASRGVSKETQYF | TGTGCCAGCAGGGGTGTCAGTAAAGAGACCCAGTACTTC
TRBJ1-1 | . | TRBV6-5 | TRBD1 | CASSYFGTGEGGAFF | TGTGCCAGCAGTTATTTCGGGACAGGGGAGGGGGGAGCTTTCTTT
TRBJ2-5 | . | TRBV25-1 | . | CASSDNRGQETQYF | TGTGCCAGCAGTGACAATAGGGGTCAAGAGACCCAGTACTTC
TRBJ2-2 | . | TRBV4-2 | . | CASSQTGELFF | TGTGCCAGCAGCCAGACCGGGGAGCTGTTTTTT
TRBJ2-2 | . | TRBV5-1 | . | CATTNDANTGELFF | TGCGCCACCACCAATGACGCGAACACCGGGGAGCTGTTTTTT
TRBJ1-5 | few | TRBV21-1 | . | CASSKDGHAGQPQHF | TGTGCCAGCAGCAAAGACGGGCACGCCGGGCAGCCCCAGCATTTT
TRBJ1-1 | once | TRBV13 | . | CASSISGTSLRNTEAFF | TGTGCCAGCAGCATATCCGGGACCTCCTTACGGAACACTGAAGCTTTCTTT
TRBJ2-7 | . | TRBV7-2 | TRBD2 | CASSLQSGGGPYEQYF | TGTGCCAGCAGCTTACAAAGCGGGGGAGGGCCCTACGAGCAGTACTTC
TRBJ2-5 | . | TRBV27 | . | CASSSRLGIGGETQYF | TGTGCCAGCAGTTCCAGACTAGGGATTGGGGGGGAGACCCAGTACTTC
TRBJ2-1 | . | TRBV19 | . | CATKGGGDEQFF | TGTGCCACCAAGGGGGGAGGCGATGAGCAGTTCTTC
TRBJ1-1 | . | TRBV7-8 | . | CASSLAQTNTEAFF | TGTGCCAGCAGCTTAGCCCAGACGAACACTGAAGCTTTCTTT
TRBJ2-3 | . | TRBV6-5 | TRBD2 | CASSKRGGSDTQYF | TGTGCCAGCAGCAAGCGGGGGGGTTCGGATACGCAGTATTTT
TRBJ1-5 | . | TRBV4-2 | . | CASSQVQRQGQPQHF | TGTGCCAGCAGCCAAGTCCAGCGTCAAGGTCAGCCCCAGCATTTT
TRBJ2-3 | . | TRBV13 | TRBD2 | CASSLGPSGAQYF | TGTGCCAGCAGCTTAGGCCCTAGCGGGGCGCAGTATTTT
TRBJ2-7 | . | TRBV6-5 | . | CASSRGYEQYF | TGTGCCAGCAGTCGCGGGTACGAGCAGTACTTC
TRBJ1-2 | . | TRBV29-1 | . | CSVVDRRRVYGYTF | TGCAGCGTTGTCGACAGGAGAAGAGTCTATGGCTACACCTTC
TRBJ1-1 | . | TRBV6-5 | . | CASSYLTSGTEAFF | TGTGCCAGCAGTTACCTTACCTCGGGCACTGAAGCTTTCTTT
TRBJ2-2 | . | TRBV2 | TRBD2 | CASSATSPGGSGELFF | TGTGCCAGCAGTGCGACTAGCCCCGGGGGATCCGGGGAGCTGTTTTTT
TRBJ2-1 | . | TRBV4-2 | . | CASSQETFEQFF | TGTGCCAGCAGCCAAGAGACGTTTGAGCAGTTCTTC